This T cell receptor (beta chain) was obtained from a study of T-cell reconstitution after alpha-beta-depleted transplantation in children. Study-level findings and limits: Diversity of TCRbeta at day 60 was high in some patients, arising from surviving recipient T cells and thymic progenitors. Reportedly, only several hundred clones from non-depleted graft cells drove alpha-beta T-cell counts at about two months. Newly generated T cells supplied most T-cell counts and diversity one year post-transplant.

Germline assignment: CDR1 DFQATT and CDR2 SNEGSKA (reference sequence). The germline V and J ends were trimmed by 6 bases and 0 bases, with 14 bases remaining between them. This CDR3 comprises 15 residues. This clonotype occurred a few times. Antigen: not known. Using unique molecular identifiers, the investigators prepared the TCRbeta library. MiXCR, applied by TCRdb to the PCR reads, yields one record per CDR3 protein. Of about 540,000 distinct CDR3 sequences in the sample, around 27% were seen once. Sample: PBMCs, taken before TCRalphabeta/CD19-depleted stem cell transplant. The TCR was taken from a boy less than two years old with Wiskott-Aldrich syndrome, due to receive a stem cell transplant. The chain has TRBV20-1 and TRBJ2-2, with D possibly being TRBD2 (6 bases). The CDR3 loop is CSARSSGSNTGELFF. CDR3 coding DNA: TGCAGTGCCAGGAGTAGCGGCTCGAACACCGGGGAGCTGTTTTTT.